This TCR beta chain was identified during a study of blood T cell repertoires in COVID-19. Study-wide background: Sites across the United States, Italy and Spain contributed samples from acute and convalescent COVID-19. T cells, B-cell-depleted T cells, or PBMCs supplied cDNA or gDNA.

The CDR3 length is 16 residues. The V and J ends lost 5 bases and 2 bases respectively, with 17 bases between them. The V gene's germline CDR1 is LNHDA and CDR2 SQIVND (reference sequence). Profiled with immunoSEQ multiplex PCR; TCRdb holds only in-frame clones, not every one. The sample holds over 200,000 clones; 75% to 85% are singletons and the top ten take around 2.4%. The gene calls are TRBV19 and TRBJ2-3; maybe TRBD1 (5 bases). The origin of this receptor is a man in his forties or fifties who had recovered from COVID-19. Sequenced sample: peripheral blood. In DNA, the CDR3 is TGTGCCAGTAGTTTCCCAAACGACAGTCCCACAGATACGCAGTATTTT. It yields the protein CASSFPNDSPTDTQYF. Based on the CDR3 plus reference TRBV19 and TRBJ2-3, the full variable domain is DGGITQSPKYLFRKEGQNVTLSCEQNLNHDAMYWYRQDPGQGLRLIYYSQIVNDFQKGDIAEGYSVSREKKESFPLTVTSAQKNPTAFYLCASSFPNDSPTDTQYFGPGTRLTVL.